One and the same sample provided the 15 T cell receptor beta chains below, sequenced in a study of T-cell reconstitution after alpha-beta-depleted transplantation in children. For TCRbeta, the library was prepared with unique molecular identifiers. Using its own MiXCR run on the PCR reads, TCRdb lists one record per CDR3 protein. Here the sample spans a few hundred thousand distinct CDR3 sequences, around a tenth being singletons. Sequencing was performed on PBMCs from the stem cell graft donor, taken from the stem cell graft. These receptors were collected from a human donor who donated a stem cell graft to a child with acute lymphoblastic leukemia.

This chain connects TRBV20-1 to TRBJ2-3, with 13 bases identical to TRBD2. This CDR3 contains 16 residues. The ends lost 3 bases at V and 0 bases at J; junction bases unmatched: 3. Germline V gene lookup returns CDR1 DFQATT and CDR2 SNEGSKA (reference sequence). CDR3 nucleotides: TGCAGTGCTAGGGGGACTAGCGGGATGAGCACAGATACGCAGTATTTT. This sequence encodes CSARGTSGMSTDTQYF.

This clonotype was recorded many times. CDR3 nucleotides: TGTGCCAGCAGCGCTGGGGGGGCGGCGCAGTACTTC. Translating it yields CASSAGGAAQYF. The V gene is TRBV9, the J gene TRBJ2-7; tentative D call: TRBD2 (7 bases). V gave up 3 bases and J gave up 9 bases, with 13 bases separating them. Per the germline V gene, CDR1 is SGDLS and CDR2 is YYNGEE. The CDR3 has 12 residues.

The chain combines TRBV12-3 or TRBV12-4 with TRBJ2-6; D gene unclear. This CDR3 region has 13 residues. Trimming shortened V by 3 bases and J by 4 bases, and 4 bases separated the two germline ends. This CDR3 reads CASSFTGANVLTF. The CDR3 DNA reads TGTGCCAGCAGTTTTACCGGGGCCAACGTCCTGACTTTC.

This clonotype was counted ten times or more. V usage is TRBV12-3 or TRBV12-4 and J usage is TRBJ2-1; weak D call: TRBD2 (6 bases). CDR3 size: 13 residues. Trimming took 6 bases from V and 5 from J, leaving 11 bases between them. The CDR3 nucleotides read TGTGCCAGCAGGGGACTGGGAAACAATGAGCAGTTCTTC. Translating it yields CASRGLGNNEQFF.

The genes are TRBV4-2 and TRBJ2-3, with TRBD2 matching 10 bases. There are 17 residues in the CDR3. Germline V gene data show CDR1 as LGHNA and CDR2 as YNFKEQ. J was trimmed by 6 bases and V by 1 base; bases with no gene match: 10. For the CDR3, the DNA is TGTGCCAGCAGCCAAGGCATGCTAGCGGGAGAAGGGGATACGCAGTATTTT. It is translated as CASSQGMLAGEGDTQYF.

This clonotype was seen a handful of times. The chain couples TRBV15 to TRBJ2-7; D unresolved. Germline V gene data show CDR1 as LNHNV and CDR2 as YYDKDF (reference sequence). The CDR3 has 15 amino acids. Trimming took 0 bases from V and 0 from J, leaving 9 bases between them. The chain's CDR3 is CATSRDRSRSYEQYF. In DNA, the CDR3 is TGTGCCACCAGCAGAGATCGGAGCCGCTCCTACGAGCAGTACTTC.

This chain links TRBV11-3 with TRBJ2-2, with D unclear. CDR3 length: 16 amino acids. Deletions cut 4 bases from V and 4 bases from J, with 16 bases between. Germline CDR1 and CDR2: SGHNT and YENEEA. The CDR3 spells CASSYRPHGSTGELFF. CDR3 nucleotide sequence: TGTGCCAGCAGCTATAGACCTCACGGGTCCACCGGGGAGCTGTTTTTT.

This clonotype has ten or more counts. CDR3: CASSTGTDPRGDTQYF. The CDR3, as DNA: TGTGCCAGCTCAACCGGGACAGATCCCCGAGGAGATACGCAGTATTTT. V usage is TRBV18 and J usage is TRBJ2-3, with 7 bases matching TRBD1. This CDR3 region has 16 residues. V shed 5 bases and J 5 bases; nucleotides not matched to a gene: 13. CDR1 is KGHSH and CDR2 is LQKENI in the germline V gene.

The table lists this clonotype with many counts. CDR3 sequence: CASRAGIYTEAFF. The CDR3, as DNA: TGTGCCAGCAGGGCGGGAATTTACACTGAAGCTTTCTTT. This rearrangement joins TRBV6-1 to TRBJ1-1; D uncertain. Germline V gene lookup returns CDR1 MNHNS and CDR2 SASEGT. The CDR3 is made up of 13 amino acids. The germline V and J ends were trimmed by 6 bases and 3 bases, with 11 bases remaining between them.

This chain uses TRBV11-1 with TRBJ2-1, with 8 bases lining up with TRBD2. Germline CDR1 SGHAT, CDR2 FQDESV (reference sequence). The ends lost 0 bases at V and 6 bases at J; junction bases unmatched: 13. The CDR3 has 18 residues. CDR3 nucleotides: TGTGCCAGCAGCTTAGCGCGGGGAGCGGGAGTGATCGTCAATGAGCAGTTCTTC. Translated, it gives CASSLARGAGVIVNEQFF.

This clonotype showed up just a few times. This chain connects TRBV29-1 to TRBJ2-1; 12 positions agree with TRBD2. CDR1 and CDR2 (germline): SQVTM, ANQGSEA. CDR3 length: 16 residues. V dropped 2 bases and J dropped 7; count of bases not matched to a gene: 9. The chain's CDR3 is CSVETQGTSGRNEQFF. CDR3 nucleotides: TGCAGCGTTGAAACCCAGGGGACTAGCGGGCGTAATGAGCAGTTCTTC.

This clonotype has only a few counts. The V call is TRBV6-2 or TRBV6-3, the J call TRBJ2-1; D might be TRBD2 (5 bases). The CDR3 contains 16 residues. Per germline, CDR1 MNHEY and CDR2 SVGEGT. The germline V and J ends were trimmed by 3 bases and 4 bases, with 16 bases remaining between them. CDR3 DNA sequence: TGTGCCAGCAGTTATTGGGAGATCCCCCCTTACAATGAGCAGTTCTTC. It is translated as CASSYWEIPPYNEQFF.

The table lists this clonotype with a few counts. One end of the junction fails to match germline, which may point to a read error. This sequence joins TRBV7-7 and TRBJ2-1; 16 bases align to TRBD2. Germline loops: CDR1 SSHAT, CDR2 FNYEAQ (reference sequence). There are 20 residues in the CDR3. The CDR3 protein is CASSWGGKKGLAGGPYEQFF. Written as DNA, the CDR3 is TGTGCTAGCAGCTGGGGCGGGAAAAAGGGACTAGCGGGAGGGCCCTATGAGCAGTTCTTC. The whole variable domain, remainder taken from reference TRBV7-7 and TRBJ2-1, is GAGVSQSPRYKVTKRGQDVTLRCDPISSHATLYWYQQALGQGPEFLTYFNYEAQPDKSGLPSDRFSAERPEGSISTLTIQRTEQRDSAMYRCASSWGGKKGLAGGPYEQFFGPGTRLTVL.

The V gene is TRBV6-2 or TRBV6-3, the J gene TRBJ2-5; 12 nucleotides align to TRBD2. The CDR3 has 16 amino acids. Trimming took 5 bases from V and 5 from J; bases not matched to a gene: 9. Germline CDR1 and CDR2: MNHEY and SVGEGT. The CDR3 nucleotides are TGTGCCAGCAGTGCGACTAGCGGGAGCGTCCAGGAGACCCAGTACTTC. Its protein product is CASSATSGSVQETQYF.

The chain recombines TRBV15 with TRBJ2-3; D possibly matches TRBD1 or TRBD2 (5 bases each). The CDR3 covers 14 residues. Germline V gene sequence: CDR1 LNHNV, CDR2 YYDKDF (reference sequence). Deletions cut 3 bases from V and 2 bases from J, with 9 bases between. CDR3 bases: TGTGCCACCAGCAGGTGGGGACCCACAGATACGCAGTATTTT. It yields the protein CATSRWGPTDTQYF.